This note documents a single T cell receptor beta chain sequence. The antigen it recognizes is unknown. The record has no base qualities; no much larger clone is one base away. Sequencing used an Illumina HiSeq 1500. TCRdb's own reprocessing of the public reads used fastp at Q25 and MiXCR and kept productive beta chains. Duplicate CDR3 protein sequences are folded into a single record with the most common DNA and genes. The sample profile shows hundreds of thousands of distinct CDR3 sequences; around a third of them were found once. Jointly, the top ten make up around a sixth of the sample. CDR1 is given as SGHAT and CDR2 as FQNNGV, both from the germline V gene. The CDR3 runs 15 amino acids, cysteine and phenylalanine included. Solely the CDR3 DNA is kept, with 45 bases framed from the first base. Cut back by 3 bases and 1 base, the V and J ends lie 12 bases apart. Read against the paper, the sample's treatment or condition label means: in vitro stimulation with specific CMV peptide epitopes to enrich CMV-specific T cells.

The record originates from a study of T cell repertoires in cytomegalovirus infection (dated 2019 in TCRdb). Background on the whole study: Peptide stimulations targeted recently identified HLA-C-restricted CMV epitopes, whose presentation resists viral immunomodulation, together with well-studied HLA-B-restricted epitopes. The HLA type of each donor mattered for the analysis, because public TCR beta signatures pointed to carriage of CMV infection along with the matching HLA type. General findings and caveats noted by the study authors: In the ex vivo response, HLA-C-restricted CMV-specific TCR beta clonotypes were dominant, and in two of eight donors the single most frequent clonotype came from this HLA-C-restricted group. In both this cohort and an independent roughly 350-donor cohort, the cumulative frequency of public TCR beta family members distinguished carriers of CMV infection plus the relevant HLA type.

The chain joins TRBV11-2 to TRBJ2-5; TRBD1 is perhaps the D gene, given 6 matching bases. This material consisted of cultured PBMCs, taken from culture after CMV antigen stimulation. The sequence was obtained from a human donor in good health (CMV status not recorded). Some clones in this sample may be carry-over from other donors' samples. The DNA is TGTGCCAGCAGCTTCGGGACAACTCCCCAAGAGACCCAGTACTTC. This is translated as CASSFGTTPQETQYF.